This T cell receptor (beta chain) was recorded in a study of Ad26.COV2.S vaccination and SARS-CoV-2 variants. This CDR3 has 14 residues. The V gene end was trimmed by 8 bases and the J gene end by 3 bases; junction bases not matched to a gene: 10. Germline V lookup: CDR1 SEHNR, CDR2 FQNEAQ (reference sequence). Sample treatment: some 19 received Ad26.COV2.S at low or high dose, single or two shots; about five received placebo; per-sample allocation not given. The samples were gathered on day 63 after the first injection of vaccine or placebo. Clones were sequenced by immunoSEQ multiplex PCR, and TCRdb holds only the in-frame ones, with some missing. The table has 350,000 to 450,000 clones, 83% seen once.

The source of this sequence is a person between 18 and 65 years old who received the Ad26.COV2.S COVID-19 vaccine or a placebo. The sequenced sample was peripheral blood, obtained in a trial of Ad26.COV2.S vaccine versus placebo. The chain has TRBV7-9 and TRBJ2-7, with TRBD1 identical over 7 bases. CDR3 residues: CASGSGTEIYEQYF. The CDR3 DNA sequence: TGTGCCAGCGGGTCCGGGACAGAGATCTACGAGCAGTACTTC.